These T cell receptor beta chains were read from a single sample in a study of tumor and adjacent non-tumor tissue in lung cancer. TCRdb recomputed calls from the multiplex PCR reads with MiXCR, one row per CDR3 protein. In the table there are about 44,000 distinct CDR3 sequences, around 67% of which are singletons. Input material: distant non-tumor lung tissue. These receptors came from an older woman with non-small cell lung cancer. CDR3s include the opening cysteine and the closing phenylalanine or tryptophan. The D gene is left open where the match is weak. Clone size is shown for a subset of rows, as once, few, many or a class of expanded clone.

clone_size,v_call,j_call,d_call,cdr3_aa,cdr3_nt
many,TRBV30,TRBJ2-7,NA,CAWSVRSSHREQYF,TGTGCCTGGAGTGTTCGTAGTTCCCACCGCGAGCAGTACTTC
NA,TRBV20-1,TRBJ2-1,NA,CSGRVVGAPGNEQFF,TGCAGTGGTAGAGTTGTGGGCGCCCCCGGGAATGAGCAGTTCTTC
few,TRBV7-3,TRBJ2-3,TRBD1,CASSQTGGAGDTQYF,TGTGCCAGCAGCCAAACAGGGGGTGCAGGGGATACGCAGTATTTT
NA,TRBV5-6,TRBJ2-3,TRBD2,CAGGLWLAGGFF,TGTGCCGGCGGCTTGTGGCTAGCGGGAGGGTTTTTT
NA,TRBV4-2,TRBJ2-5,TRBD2,CVSSVRLAAEGGTHYF,TGTGTCAGCAGCGTCCGACTAGCGGCCGAAGGGGGGACCCACTACTTC
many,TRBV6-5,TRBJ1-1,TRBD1,CASRLTGGVNTEAFF,TGTGCCAGCAGATTAACAGGGGGGGTGAACACTGAAGCTTTCTTT
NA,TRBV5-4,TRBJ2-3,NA,CANSPSWEGTDTQYF,TGTGCCAACAGCCCGAGTTGGGAGGGCACAGATACGCAGTATTTT
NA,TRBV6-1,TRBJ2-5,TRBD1,CASSEAFGTDQETQCF,TGTGCCAGCAGTGAAGCATTCGGGACAGACCAAGAGACCCAGTGTTTC
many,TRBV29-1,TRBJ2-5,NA,CSVEDGAGETQYF,TGCAGCGTCGAGGACGGCGCCGGGGAGACCCAGTACTTC
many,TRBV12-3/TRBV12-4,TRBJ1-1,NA,CASSSQPGTGAFF,TGTGCCAGCAGTTCCCAGCCGGGCACTGGGGCTTTCTTT
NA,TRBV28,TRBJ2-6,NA,CASGRQRAGANVLTF,TGTGCCAGCGGCCGACAGAGGGCTGGGGCCAACGTCCTGACTTTC
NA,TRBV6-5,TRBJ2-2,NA,CAISYSPVTGELFF,TGTGCCATCAGTTACAGTCCGGTCACCGGGGAGCTGTTTTTT
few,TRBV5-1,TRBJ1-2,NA,CTSSSGDGTNYGYTF,TGCACCAGCAGCTCAGGGGATGGGACTAACTATGGCTACACCTTC
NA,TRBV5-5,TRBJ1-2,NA,CASSFVGTKLYGYTF,TGTGCCAGCAGCTTTGTCGGGACTAAACTCTATGGCTACACCTTC
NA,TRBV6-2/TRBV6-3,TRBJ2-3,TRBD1,CARSRDSIDTQYF,TGTGCCAGAAGTCGGGACAGCATAGATACGCAGTATTTT
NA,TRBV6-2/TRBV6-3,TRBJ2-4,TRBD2,CTSSYASGAVTTKNIQYF,TGTACCAGCAGTTACGCTAGCGGGGCGGTGACAACCAAAAACATTCAGTACTTC
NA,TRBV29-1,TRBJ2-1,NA,CSLELDGAELFF,TGCAGCCTTGAGTTGGACGGGGCTGAGCTGTTCTTC
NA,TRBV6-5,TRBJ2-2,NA,CASTNDLAGEQVF,TGTGCCAGCACCAACGACTTGGCCGGGGAGCAGGTTTTT
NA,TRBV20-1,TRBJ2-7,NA,CSARPDSTTHEQYF,TGCAGTGCTAGACCCGACTCGACTACCCACGAGCAGTACTTC
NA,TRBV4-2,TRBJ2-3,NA,CTGSQVTTDTQYF,TGTACCGGCAGCCAAGTCACTACGGATACGCAGTATTTT
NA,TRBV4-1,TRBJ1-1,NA,CASSQDNRDQPDTEAFF,TGCGCCAGCAGCCAAGATAATCGAGACCAACCGGACACTGAAGCTTTCTTT
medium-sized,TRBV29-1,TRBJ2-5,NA,CSVDRGNGETQYF,TGCAGCGTTGATCGAGGGAACGGAGAGACCCAGTACTTC
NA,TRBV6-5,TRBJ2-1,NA,CTSSSGTWINEQFF,TGTACCAGCAGTTCCGGGACATGGATCAATGAGCAGTTCTTC
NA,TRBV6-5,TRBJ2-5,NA,CASGYSLGEGEETQCF,TGTGCCAGCGGCTACTCGCTTGGGGAGGGGGAAGAGACCCAGTGCTTC
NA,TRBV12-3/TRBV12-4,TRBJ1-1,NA,CTSNSQPGTGAFF,TGTACCAGCAATTCCCAGCCGGGCACTGGGGCTTTCTTT
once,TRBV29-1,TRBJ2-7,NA,CSLRDKDSYEQHF,TGCAGCCTTCGCGACAAGGACTCCTACGAGCAGCACTTC
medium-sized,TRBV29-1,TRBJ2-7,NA,CSVLDPGEQYF,TGCAGCGTATTGGACCCGGGCGAGCAGTACTTC
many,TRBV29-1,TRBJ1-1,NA,CSVERARDTEAFF,TGCAGCGTTGAGAGGGCTCGGGACACTGAAGCTTTCTTT
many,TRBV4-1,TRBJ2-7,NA,CASSQNGQAYEQYF,TGCGCCAGCAGCCAAAACGGGCAGGCCTACGAGCAGTACTTC
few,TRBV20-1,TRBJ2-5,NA,CSAVGTAQETQYF,TGCAGTGCTGTAGGGACTGCCCAGGAGACCCAGTACTTC
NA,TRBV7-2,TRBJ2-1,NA,CASSLDTIGEREQFF,TGTGCCAGCAGCTTAGACACAATTGGGGAGAGGGAGCAGTTCTTC
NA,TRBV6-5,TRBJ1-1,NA,CASIPAGIGEAFF,TGTGCCAGCATTCCCGCTGGCATTGGTGAAGCTTTCTTT
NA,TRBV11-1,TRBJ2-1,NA,CASSPGPMGEQFF,TGTGCCAGCAGTCCGGGACCCATGGGTGAGCAGTTCTTC
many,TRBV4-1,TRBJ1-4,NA,CASSQDRDRLNEKLFF,TGCGCCAGCAGCCAAGATAGGGACCGGCTTAATGAAAAACTGTTTTTT
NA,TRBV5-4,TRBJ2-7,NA,CANSFLAGSPAEQYF,TGCGCCAACAGCTTTCTTGCGGGATCGCCGGCCGAGCAGTACTTC
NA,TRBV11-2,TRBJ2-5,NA,CASSSQETWYF,TGTGCCAGCAGCTCCCAAGAGACCTGGTACTTC
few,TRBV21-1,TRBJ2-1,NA,CASSLGLAGRQFF,TGTGCCAGCAGCTTGGGACTAGCGGGAAGGCAGTTCTTC
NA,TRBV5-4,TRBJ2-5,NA,CASGLGHDGTQYF,TGTGCCAGCGGCTTGGGTCATGACGGGACCCAGTACTTC
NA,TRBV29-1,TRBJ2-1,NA,CIVLGGGRAGSLPYNEQFF,TGCATCGTATTGGGAGGTGGTCGGGCGGGATCATTACCCTACAATGAGCAGTTCTTC
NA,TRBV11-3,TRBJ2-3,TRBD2,CATSSGTGGRTDTQYF,TGTGCCACCAGCAGCGGGACTGGCGGGAGGACAGATACGCAGTATTTT
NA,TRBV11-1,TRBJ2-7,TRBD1,CASSLFRDRVYEQYF,TGTGCCAGCAGCTTGTTCCGGGACAGGGTCTACGAGCAGTACTTC
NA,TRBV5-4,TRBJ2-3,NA,CTSCAGGRSSDTQYF,TGTACCAGCTGTGCAGGGGGGCGGAGCTCAGATACGCAGTATTTT